These 9 T cell receptor beta chains originate from one sample sequenced in a study of blood T cell repertoires in COVID-19. Data came from immunoSEQ multiplex PCR; TCRdb stores just in-frame clones and leaves some out. Of approximately 63,000 clones listed, approximately 80% are singletons. The sequenced sample consisted of peripheral blood. These TCRs come from a woman of 80 years or more with acute or convalescent COVID-19.

The J gene is TRBJ2-1, the V gene TRBV9, with 8 bases identical to TRBD2. Trimming took 4 bases from V and 7 from J; bases not matched to a gene: 16. This CDR3 is 17 amino acids long. Germline V gene sequence: CDR1 SGDLS, CDR2 YYNGEE. The CDR3 DNA is TGTGCCAGCAGCCCCCTCGGGGGGGAAGGGAGGACAAATGAGCAGTTCTTC. Protein product: CASSPLGGEGRTNEQFF.

V usage is TRBV5-1 and J usage is TRBJ2-1, with 14 bases matching TRBD2. CDR3 length equals 18 residues. Per germline, CDR1 SGHRS and CDR2 YFSETQ. With V trimmed by 4 bases and J by 8 bases, 14 bases remained unmatched. The CDR3 sequence is CASSLPGLAGAKVDEQFF. CDR3 nucleotide sequence: TGCGCCAGCAGCCTACCGGGACTAGCGGGAGCAAAGGTCGATGAGCAGTTCTTC.

The chain recombines TRBV3-1 (or the pseudogene TRBV3-2) with TRBJ2-3, with TRBD1 identical over 7 bases. The CDR3 is 18 amino acids. Germline V lookup: CDR1 LGHDT, CDR2 YNNKEL (reference sequence). Germline trimming cut 0 bases from V and 2 bases from J; bases unmatched to any gene: 11. This CDR3 reads CASSQDRGGWGTTDTQYF. CDR3 nucleotides: TGTGCCAGCAGCCAAGATCGAGGGGGCTGGGGGACCACAGATACGCAGTATTTT.

The J gene is TRBJ2-1, the V gene TRBV11-3; the D is unclear. This CDR3 is built from 12 residues. V lost 1 base and J lost 10, with 8 bases in between. Germline lookup yields CDR1 SGHNT and CDR2 YENEEA. The CDR3 spells CASSLGFSEQFF. The CDR3 DNA reads TGTGCCAGCAGCTTAGGGTTTAGCGAGCAGTTCTTC.

V is TRBV2 and J is TRBJ1-2, with 9 bases that match TRBD1. From germline, CDR1 is SNHLY and CDR2 FYNNEI. The V and J ends lost 6 bases and 0 bases, in that order; junction bases with no gene match: 8. CDR3 length equals 16 residues. For the CDR3, the DNA is TGTGCCAGCAGGAGCGGACAGGGGACCCCTAACTATGGCTACACCTTC. This gives the protein CASRSGQGTPNYGYTF.

In its sample, this clone was seen once. This chain links TRBV5-5 with TRBJ1-1, with 7 bases matching TRBD1. In germline, CDR1 is SGHKS, CDR2 YYEKEE (reference sequence). This CDR3 is built from 14 residues. Trimming cost V 3 bases and J 4 bases; bases outside gene matches: 6. This chain's CDR3 is CASSWRTGGTEAFF. Here the CDR3 DNA reads TGTGCCAGCAGCTGGAGGACAGGAGGCACTGAAGCTTTCTTT.

This chain uses TRBV3-1 (or the pseudogene TRBV3-2) with TRBJ2-7; D is unresolved. V was trimmed by 0 bases and J by 1 base, leaving 4 bases between them. Germline V gene data show CDR1 as LGHDT and CDR2 as YNNKEL (reference sequence). The CDR3 has 13 residues. The CDR3 protein is CASSQDLSYEQYF. As DNA, the CDR3 is TGTGCCAGCAGCCAAGATCTGTCCTACGAGCAGTACTTC.

V is TRBV7-2 and J is TRBJ2-5, with 8 bases matching TRBD1. This CDR3 is built from 14 residues. Germline V gene lookup returns CDR1 SGHTA and CDR2 FQGNSA. Trimming took 5 bases from V and 5 from J; bases not matched to a gene: 7. The CDR3 reads CASSVNRGKETQYF. The CDR3 DNA follows: TGTGCCAGCAGCGTCAACAGGGGGAAGGAGACCCAGTACTTC.

CDR3 DNA: TGTGCCAGCTCGCAACACTCCGGGACAGGGTACGTAAATGAGCAGTTCTTC. The encoded protein is CASSQHSGTGYVNEQFF. The V call is TRBV18, the J call TRBJ2-1; TRBD1 agrees at 9 bases. Germline values: CDR1 KGHSH, CDR2 LQKENI. The V segment lost 6 bases and the J segment 7 bases; nucleotides outside the gene matches: 16. The CDR3 is made up of 17 amino acids.